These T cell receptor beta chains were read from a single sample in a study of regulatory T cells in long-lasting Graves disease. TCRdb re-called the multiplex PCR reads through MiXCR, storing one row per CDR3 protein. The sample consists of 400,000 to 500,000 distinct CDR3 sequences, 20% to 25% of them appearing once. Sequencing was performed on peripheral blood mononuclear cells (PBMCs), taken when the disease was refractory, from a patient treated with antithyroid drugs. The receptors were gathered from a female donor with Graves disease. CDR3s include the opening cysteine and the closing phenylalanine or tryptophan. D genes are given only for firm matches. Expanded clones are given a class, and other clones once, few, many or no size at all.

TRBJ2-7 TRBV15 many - CATSRHGSSYEQYF TGTGCCACCAGCAGGCACGGGAGCTCCTACGAGCAGTACTTC
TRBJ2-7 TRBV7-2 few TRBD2 CASSSPILSGRTTTYEQYF TGTGCCAGCAGCTCTCCAATACTTAGCGGGAGGACTACGACCTACGAGCAGTACTTC
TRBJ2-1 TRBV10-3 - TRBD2 CAISGLMAGEKRYNEQFF TGTGCCATCAGTGGCCTTATGGCGGGAGAGAAACGGTACAATGAGCAGTTCTTC
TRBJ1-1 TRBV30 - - CAWNRQNTEAFF TGCGCCTGGAACAGACAGAACACTGAAGCTTTCTTT
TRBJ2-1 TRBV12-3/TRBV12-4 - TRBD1 CASSSTGTGKDNEQFF TGTGCCAGCAGTTCGACCGGGACAGGGAAGGACAATGAGCAGTTCTTC
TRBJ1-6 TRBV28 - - CASSFRGHSSSYNSPLHF TGTGCCAGCAGTTTTCGGGGACATTCGAGCTCCTATAATTCACCCCTCCACTTT
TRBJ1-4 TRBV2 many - CASNPYGGGEKLFF TGTGCCAGCAACCCCTATGGGGGCGGTGAAAAACTGTTTTTT
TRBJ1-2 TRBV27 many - CASSSMGEGDYGYTF TGTGCCAGCAGCTCCATGGGGGAGGGGGACTATGGCTACACCTTC
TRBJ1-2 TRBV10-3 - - CAISEVGYGYTF TGTGCCATCAGTGAAGTAGGTTATGGCTACACCTTC
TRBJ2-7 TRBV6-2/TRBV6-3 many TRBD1 CASSYSGDRGYEQYF TGTGCCAGCAGTTACTCGGGGGACAGGGGATACGAGCAGTACTTC
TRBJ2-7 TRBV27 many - CASRGYRDPSYEQYF TGTGCCAGCAGGGGATACCGGGACCCATCCTACGAGCAGTACTTC
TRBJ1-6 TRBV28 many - CASSLAQGTDSPLHF TGTGCCAGCAGTTTAGCACAGGGTACGGATTCACCCCTCCACTTT
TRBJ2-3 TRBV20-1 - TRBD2 CSARLAGGYTQYF TGCAGTGCTAGACTAGCGGGAGGTTATACGCAGTATTTT
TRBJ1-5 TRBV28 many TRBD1 CASSETRTGGSPQHF TGTGCCAGCAGTGAGACAAGGACAGGGGGATCGCCCCAGCATTTT
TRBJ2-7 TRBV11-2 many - CASSKLTELEQYF TGTGCCAGCAGCAAATTGACAGAGCTCGAGCAGTACTTC
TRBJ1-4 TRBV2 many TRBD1 CASRYRGGTNEKLFF TGTGCCAGCAGGTACAGGGGAGGAACTAATGAAAAACTGTTTTTT
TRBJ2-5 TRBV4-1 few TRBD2 CASSQVLGEGETQYF TGCGCCAGCAGCCAAGTACTGGGGGAGGGAGAGACCCAGTACTTC
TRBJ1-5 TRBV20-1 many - CSARDSTKHSNQPQHF TGCAGTGCTAGAGATAGCACCAAGCATAGCAATCAGCCCCAGCATTTT
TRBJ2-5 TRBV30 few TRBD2 CAWTLAGGGQETQYF TGTGCCTGGACTCTAGCGGGAGGTGGCCAAGAGACCCAGTACTTC
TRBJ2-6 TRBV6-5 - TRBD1 CASSYLRDRGLSGANVLTF TGTGCCAGCAGTTACCTAAGGGACAGGGGTTTATCTGGGGCCAACGTCCTGACTTTC
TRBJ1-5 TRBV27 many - CASRPTRGNQPQHF TGTGCCAGCAGACCAACAAGGGGCAATCAGCCCCAGCATTTT
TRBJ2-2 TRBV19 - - CASSTIGTGELFF TGTGCCAGTAGTACCATTGGGACCGGGGAGCTGTTTTTT
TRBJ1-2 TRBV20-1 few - CSARDWTGGYTF TGCAGTGCTAGAGATTGGACTGGTGGCTACACCTTC
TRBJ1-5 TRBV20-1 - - CSAPWGGSGNQPQHF TGCAGTGCCCCCTGGGGGGGCTCGGGCAATCAGCCCCAGCATTTT
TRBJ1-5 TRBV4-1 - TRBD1 CASSQDWTGVQPQHF TGCGCCAGCAGCCAAGATTGGACAGGGGTACAGCCCCAGCATTTT
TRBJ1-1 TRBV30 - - CAWSVQMNTEAFF TGTGCCTGGAGTGTACAAATGAACACTGAAGCTTTCTTT
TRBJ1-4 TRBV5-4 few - CASSPDPTQNEKLFF TGTGCCAGCAGCCCAGACCCCACACAGAATGAAAAACTGTTTTTT
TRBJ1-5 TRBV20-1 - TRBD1 CSARRQGSDQPQHF TGCAGTGCTAGACGACAGGGAAGCGATCAGCCCCAGCATTTT
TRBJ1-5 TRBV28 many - CASSDPDTGSNQPQHF TGTGCCAGCAGTGACCCGGACACAGGGAGCAATCAGCCCCAGCATTTT
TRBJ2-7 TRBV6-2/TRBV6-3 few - CASSYSSPLSYEQYF TGTGCCAGCAGTTACTCGAGTCCTTTGTCCTACGAGCAGTACTTC
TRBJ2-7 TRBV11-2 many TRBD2 CASSLNLASGPAYEQYF TGTGCCAGCAGCTTAAATCTAGCTAGCGGGCCTGCCTACGAGCAGTACTTC
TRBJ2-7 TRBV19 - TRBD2 CASSILAGAPKQYF TGTGCCAGTAGTATCCTAGCGGGAGCCCCCAAGCAGTACTTC
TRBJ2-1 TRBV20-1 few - CSASPPNRDSWNEQFF TGCAGTGCCAGTCCCCCAAACCGGGACTCCTGGAATGAGCAGTTCTTC
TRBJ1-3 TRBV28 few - CASRIQGAGNTIYF TGTGCCAGCAGAATCCAGGGAGCCGGAAACACCATATATTTT
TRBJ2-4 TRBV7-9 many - CASSPPLEWAYF TGTGCCAGCAGCCCCCCTCTTGAATGGGCGTACTTC
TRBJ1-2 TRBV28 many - CASSLAHPPRDYGYTF TGTGCCAGCAGTTTAGCCCACCCCCCAAGGGACTATGGCTACACCTTC
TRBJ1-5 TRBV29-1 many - CSVESDRENQPQHF TGCAGCGTTGAATCGGACAGAGAAAATCAGCCCCAGCATTTT
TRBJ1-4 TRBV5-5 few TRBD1 CASSLVDRVFGKLFF TGTGCCAGCAGCTTGGTGGACAGGGTATTTGGAAAACTGTTTTTT
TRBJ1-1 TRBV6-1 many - CASSTGLYTEAFF TGTGCCAGCAGCACAGGGTTGTACACTGAAGCTTTCTTT